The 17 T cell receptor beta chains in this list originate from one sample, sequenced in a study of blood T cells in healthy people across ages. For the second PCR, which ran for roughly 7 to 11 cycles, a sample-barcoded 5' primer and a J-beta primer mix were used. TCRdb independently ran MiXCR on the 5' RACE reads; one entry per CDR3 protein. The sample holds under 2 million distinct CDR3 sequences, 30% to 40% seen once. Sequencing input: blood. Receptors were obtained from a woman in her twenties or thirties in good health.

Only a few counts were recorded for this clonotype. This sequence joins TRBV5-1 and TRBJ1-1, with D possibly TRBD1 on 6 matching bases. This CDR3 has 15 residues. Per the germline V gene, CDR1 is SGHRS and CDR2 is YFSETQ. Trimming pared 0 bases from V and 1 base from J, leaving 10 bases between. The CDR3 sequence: CASSLDAGQNTEAFF. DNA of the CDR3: TGCGCCAGCAGCTTGGACGCGGGACAGAACACTGAAGCTTTCTTT.

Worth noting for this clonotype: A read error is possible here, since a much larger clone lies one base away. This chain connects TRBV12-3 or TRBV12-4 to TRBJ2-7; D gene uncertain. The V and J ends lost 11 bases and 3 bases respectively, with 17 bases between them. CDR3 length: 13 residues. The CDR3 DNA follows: TGTGCCCGCATGCATACGAAGTACTACGAGCAGTACTTC. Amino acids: CARMHTKYYEQYF.

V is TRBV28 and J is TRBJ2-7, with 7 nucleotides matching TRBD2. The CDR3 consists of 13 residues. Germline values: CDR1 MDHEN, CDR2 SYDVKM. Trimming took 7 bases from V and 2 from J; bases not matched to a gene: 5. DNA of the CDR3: TGTGCCAGCATCAGACGGGGGGCCTACGAGCAGTACTTC. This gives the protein CASIRRGAYEQYF.

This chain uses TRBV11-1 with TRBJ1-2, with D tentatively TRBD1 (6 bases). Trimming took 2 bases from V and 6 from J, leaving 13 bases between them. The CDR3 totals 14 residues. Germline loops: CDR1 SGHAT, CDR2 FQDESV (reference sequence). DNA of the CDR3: TGTGCCAGCAGCTTACCTCAGGGGCAACATGGCTACACCTTC. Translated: CASSLPQGQHGYTF.

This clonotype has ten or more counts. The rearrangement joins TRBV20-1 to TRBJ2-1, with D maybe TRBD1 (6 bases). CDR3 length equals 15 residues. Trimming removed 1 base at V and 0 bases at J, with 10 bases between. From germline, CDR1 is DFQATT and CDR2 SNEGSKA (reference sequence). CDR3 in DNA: TGCAGTGCTAGAGGACAGGTGAGCTCCTACAATGAGCAGTTCTTC. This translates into CSARGQVSSYNEQFF.

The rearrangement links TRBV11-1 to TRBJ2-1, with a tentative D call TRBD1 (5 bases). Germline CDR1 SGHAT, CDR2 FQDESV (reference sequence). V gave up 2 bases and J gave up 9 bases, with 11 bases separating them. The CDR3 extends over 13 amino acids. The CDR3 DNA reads TGTGCCAGCAGCTTATCAGGGTACGGTGAGCAGTTCTTC. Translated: CASSLSGYGEQFF.

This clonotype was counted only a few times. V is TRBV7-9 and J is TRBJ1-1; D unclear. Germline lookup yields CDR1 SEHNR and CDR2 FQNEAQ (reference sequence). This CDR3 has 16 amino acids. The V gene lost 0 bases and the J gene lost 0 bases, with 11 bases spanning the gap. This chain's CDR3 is CASSLAGLSMNTEAFF. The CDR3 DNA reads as TGTGCCAGCAGCTTAGCGGGGTTATCCATGAACACTGAAGCTTTCTTT.

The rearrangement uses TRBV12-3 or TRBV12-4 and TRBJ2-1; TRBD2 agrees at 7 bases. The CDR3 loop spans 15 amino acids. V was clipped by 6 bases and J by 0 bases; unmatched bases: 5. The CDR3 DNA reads TGTGCCAGCAGGGGCGGGGGTAGCTCCTACAATGAGCAGTTCTTC. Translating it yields CASRGGGSSYNEQFF.

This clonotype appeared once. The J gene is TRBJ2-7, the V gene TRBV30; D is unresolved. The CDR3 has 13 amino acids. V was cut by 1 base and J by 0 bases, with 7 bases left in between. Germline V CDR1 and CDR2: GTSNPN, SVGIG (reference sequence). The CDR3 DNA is TGTGCCTGGAGTGCTTCAAGCTCCTACGAGCAGTACTTC. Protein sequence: CAWSASSSYEQYF. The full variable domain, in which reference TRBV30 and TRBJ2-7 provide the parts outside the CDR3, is SQTIHQWPATLVQPVGSPLSLECTVEGTSNPNLYWYRQAAGRGLQLLFYSVGIGQISSEVPQNLSASRPQDRQFILSSKKLLLSDSGFYLCAWSASSSYEQYFGPGTRLTVT.

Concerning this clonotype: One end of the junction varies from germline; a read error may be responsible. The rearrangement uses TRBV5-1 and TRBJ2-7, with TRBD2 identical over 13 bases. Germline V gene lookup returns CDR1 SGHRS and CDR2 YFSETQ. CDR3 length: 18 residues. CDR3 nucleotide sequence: TGCGTCAGCAGCTTGTACTTCAGGACTAGCGGGAGCTCCTACGAGCAGTACTTC. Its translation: CVSSLYFRTSGSSYEQYF.

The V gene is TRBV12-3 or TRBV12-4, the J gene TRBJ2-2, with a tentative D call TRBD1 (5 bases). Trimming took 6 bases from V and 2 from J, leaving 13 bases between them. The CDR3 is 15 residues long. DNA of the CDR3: TGTGCCAGCAGCCTTGGACACTTCAACACCGGGGAGCTGTTTTTT. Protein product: CASSLGHFNTGELFF.

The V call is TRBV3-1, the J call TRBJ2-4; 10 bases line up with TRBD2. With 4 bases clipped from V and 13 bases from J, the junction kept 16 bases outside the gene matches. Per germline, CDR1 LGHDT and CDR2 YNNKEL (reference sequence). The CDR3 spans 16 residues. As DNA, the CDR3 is TGTGCCAGCAGCCCATGGAGCACTAGCGGGGTAGGGGAGCAGTACTTC. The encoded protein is CASSPWSTSGVGEQYF.

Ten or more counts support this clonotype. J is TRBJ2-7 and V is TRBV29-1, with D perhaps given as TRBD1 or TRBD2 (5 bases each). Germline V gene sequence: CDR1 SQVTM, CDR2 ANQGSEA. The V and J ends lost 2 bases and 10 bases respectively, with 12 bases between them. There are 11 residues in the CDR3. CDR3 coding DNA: TGCAGCGTTGAAACGGGGCCTCTTCAGTACTTC. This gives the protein CSVETGPLQYF.

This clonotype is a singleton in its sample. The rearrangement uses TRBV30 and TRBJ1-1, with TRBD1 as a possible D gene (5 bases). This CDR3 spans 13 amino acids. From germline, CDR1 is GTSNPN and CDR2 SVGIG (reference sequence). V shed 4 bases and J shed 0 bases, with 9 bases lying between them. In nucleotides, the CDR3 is TGTGCCTGGACAGGGACCATGAACACTGAAGCTTTCTTT. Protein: CAWTGTMNTEAFF.

The CDR3, as DNA: TGTGCCAGCAGTCTAACCGGGCAGGATTATGGCTACACCTTC. Encoded protein: CASSLTGQDYGYTF. The chain employs TRBV27 and TRBJ1-2; no definite D call. This CDR3 has 14 amino acids. V was trimmed by 5 bases and J by 5 bases, leaving 15 bases between them. Germline lookup yields CDR1 MNHEY and CDR2 SMNVEV (reference sequence).

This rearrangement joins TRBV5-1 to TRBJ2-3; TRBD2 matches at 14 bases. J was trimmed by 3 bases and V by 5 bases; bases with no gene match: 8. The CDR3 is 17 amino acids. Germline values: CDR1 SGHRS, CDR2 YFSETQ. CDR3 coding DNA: TGCGCCAGCAGATCTCCGGGACTAGCGGGAGAGACAGATACGCAGTATTTT. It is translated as CASRSPGLAGETDTQYF.

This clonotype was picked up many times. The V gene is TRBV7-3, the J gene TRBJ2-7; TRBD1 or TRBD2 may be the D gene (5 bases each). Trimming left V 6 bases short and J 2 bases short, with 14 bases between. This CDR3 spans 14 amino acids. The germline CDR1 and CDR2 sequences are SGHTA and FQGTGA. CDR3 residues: CASSTGTGTYEQYF. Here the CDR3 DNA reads TGTGCCAGCAGTACCGGGACGGGGACCTACGAGCAGTACTTC.